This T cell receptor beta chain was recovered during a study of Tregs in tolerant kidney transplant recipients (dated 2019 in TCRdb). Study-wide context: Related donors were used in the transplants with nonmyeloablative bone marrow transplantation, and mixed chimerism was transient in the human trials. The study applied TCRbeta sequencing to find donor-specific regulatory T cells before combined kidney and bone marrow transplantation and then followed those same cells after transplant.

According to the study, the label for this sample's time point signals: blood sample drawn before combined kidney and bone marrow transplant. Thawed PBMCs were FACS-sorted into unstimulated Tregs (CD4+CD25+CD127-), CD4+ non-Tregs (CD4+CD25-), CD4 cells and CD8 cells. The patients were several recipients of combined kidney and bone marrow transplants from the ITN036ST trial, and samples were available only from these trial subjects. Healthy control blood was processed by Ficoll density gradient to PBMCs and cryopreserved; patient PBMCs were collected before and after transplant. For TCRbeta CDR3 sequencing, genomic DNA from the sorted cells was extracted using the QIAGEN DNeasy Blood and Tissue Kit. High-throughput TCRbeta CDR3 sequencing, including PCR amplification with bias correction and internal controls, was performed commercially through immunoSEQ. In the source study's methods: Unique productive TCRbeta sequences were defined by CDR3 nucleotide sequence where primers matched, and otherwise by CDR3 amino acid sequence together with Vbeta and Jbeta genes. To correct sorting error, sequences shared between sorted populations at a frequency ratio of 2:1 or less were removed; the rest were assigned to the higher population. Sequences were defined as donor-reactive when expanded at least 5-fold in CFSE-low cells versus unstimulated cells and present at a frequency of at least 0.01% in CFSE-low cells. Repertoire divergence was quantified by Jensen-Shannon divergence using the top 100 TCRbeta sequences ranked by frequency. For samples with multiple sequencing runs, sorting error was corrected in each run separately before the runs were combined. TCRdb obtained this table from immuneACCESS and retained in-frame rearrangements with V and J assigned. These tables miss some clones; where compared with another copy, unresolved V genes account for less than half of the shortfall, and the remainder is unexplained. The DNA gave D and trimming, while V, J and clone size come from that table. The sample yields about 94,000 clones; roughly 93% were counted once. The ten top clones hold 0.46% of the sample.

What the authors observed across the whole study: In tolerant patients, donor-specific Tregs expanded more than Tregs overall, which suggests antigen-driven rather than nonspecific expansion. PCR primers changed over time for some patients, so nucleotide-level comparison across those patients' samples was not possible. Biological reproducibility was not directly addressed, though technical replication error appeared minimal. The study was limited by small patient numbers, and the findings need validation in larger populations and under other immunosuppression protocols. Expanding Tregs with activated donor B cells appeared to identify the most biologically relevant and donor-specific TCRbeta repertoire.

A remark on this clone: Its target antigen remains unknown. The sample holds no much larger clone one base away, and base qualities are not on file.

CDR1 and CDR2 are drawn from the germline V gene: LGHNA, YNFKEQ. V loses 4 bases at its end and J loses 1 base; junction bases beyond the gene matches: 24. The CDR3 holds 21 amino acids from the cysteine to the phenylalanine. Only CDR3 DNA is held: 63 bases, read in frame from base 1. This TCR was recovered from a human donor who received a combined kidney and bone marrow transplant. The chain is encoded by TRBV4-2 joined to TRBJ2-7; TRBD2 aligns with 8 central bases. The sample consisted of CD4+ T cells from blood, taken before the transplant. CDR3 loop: CASSPGREREYSPGWSYEQYF. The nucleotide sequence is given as TGTGCCAGCAGCCCAGGACGGGAGCGGGAGTATTCGCCAGGGTGGTCCTACGAGCAGTACTTC.